The T cell receptor beta chain described here comes from a study of blood T cells in healthy people across ages. General observations from the study: Expanded clonotype changes were possibly confounded by unknown donor CMV status.

With a J-beta primer mix and a sample-barcoded 5' primer, a second PCR ran roughly 7 to 11 cycles. Each CDR3 protein is one row after TCRdb ran MiXCR on the 5' RACE reads. The repertoire has roughly 1.7 million distinct CDR3 sequences, around 35% of them found once; the top ten carry 10% to 12%. No fewer than 6 micrograms of total RNA were isolated from every sample. The CDR3 is made up of 15 amino acids. The V gene lost 0 bases and the J gene lost 4 bases, with 13 bases spanning the gap. Germline loops: CDR1 SGDLS, CDR2 YYNGEE. Comment on this clonotype: What it binds is not known.

The sequenced sample consisted of blood. The genes are TRBV9 and TRBJ2-5; D perhaps matches TRBD2 (7 bases). This TCR came from a woman aged 25-40 years in good health. CDR3 sequence (DNA): TGTGCCAGCAGCGTAGACGTGGGAGGGGGAGAGACCCAGTACTTC. Its translation is CASSVDVGGGETQYF.